This T cell receptor beta chain came from a study of shared clonotypes between healthy human individuals. Data came from immunoSEQ multiplex PCR; TCRdb stores just in-frame clones and leaves some out. The sample lists roughly 2.2 million clones, 80% to 95% occurring once. The CDR3 loop spans 13 amino acids. Trimming took 8 bases from V and 4 from J, leaving 14 bases between them. Germline CDR1 is LNHNV and CDR2 is YYDKDF (reference sequence). This receptor was identified in a man aged 18 to 29 in good health. Some clones in this sample may be carry-over from other donors' samples. Sequenced input: naive CD4+ T cells from PBMCs. The subset: CD45RA+ positively selected. The J gene is TRBJ1-1, the V gene TRBV15; D is perhaps TRBD1 (5 bases). DNA for the CDR3: TGTGCCACCCTTCGGGGAGGGACCACTGAAGCTTTCTTT. Its translation: CATLRGGTTEAFF.